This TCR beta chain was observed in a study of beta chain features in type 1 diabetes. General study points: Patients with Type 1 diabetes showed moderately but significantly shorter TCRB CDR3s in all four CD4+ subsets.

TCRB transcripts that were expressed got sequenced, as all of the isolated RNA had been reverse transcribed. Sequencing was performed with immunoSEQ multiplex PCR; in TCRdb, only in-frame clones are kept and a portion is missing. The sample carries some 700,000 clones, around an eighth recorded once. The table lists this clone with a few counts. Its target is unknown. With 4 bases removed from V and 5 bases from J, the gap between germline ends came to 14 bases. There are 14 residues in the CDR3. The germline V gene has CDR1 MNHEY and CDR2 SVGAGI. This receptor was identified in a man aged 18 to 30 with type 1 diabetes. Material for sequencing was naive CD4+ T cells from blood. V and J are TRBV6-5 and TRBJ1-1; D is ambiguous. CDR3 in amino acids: CASSFASGGTEAFF. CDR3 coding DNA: TGTGCCAGCAGTTTCGCGAGTGGCGGGACTGAAGCTTTCTTT.